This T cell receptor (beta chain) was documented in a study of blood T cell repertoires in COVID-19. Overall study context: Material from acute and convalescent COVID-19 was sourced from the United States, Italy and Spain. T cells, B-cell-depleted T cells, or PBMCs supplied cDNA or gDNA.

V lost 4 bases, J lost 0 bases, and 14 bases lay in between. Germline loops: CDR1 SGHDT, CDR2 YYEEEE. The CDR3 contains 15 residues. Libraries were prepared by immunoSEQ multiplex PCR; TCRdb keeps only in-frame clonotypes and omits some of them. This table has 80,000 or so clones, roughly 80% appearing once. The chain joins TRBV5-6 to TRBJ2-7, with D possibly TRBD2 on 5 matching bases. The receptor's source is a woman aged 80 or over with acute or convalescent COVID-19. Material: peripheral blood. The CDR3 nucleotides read TGTGCCAGCAGCGGAGGACTGACGAGCTCCTACGAGCAGTACTTC. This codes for CASSGGLTSSYEQYF.